This TCR beta chain is from a study of blood T cell repertoires in COVID-19. Study summary: In each case, the material was cDNA or gDNA derived from T cells, B-cell-depleted T cells, or PBMCs.

J was trimmed by 2 bases and V by 3 bases; bases with no gene match: 8. The CDR3 is made up of 17 amino acids. Looked up from germline, CDR1 is SGHDT and CDR2 is YYEEEE. Assay: immunoSEQ multiplex PCR; the TCRdb copy retains only in-frame clones and omits some. Of about 160,000 clones in the sample, 89% were seen once. The sequencing input was peripheral blood. The rearrangement uses TRBV5-6 and TRBJ2-3, with 11 nucleotides matching TRBD2. This TCR was sampled from a man in his sixties with acute or convalescent COVID-19. This chain's CDR3 is CASSSTIAGGSTDTQYF. As DNA, the CDR3 is TGTGCCAGCAGCTCCACCATAGCGGGGGGGTCCACAGATACGCAGTATTTT.